These 29 T cell receptor beta chains were sequenced from one sample in a study of cytomegalovirus exposure and HLA in healthy donors. With 60 Vbeta and 13 Jbeta primers, the PCR was carried out. Generated by immunoSEQ multiplex PCR, the TCRdb table keeps only in-frame clones and is missing some. Among over 100,000 clones listed, less than 85% were seen once. The material sequenced was PBMCs. Receptor source: a woman aged 40 to 50 in good health and CMV-seropositive.

The rearrangement joins TRBV30 to TRBJ2-4, with TRBD2 identical over 7 bases. J was trimmed by 7 bases and V by 1 base; bases with no gene match: 1. Germline V gene sequence: CDR1 GTSNPN, CDR2 SVGIG (reference sequence). The CDR3 is 12 residues long. CDR3 residues: CAWSAGGNIQYF. The DNA of the CDR3 is TGTGCCTGGAGTGCCGGGGGGAACATTCAGTACTTC.

The rearrangement links TRBV14 to TRBJ2-7; D unresolved. Trimming cost V 2 bases and J 3 bases, with 11 bases left between them. The CDR3 is made up of 14 amino acids. Germline lookup yields CDR1 SGHDN and CDR2 FVKESK. The CDR3 region is CASSQRAGRYEQYF. The CDR3 bases are TGTGCCAGCAGCCAACGTGCAGGTCGCTACGAGCAGTACTTC.

The chain uses TRBV5-4 and TRBJ2-7; the D gene is possibly TRBD1 (5 bases). Between the trimmed V and J ends, which lost 2 bases and 5 bases, there was a span of 17 bases. CDR1 is SGHNT, CDR2 YYREEE, per germline (reference sequence). The CDR3 spans 15 residues. CDR3 DNA: TGTGCCAGCAGCTTCCTTCAGGGAAGTCAAAACGAGCAGTACTTC. This encodes CASSFLQGSQNEQYF. Drawing the rest from reference TRBV5-4 and TRBJ2-7, the complete variable domain is ETGVTQSPTHLIKTRGQQVTLRCSSQSGHNTVSWYQQALGQGPQFIFQYYREEENGRGNFPPRFSGLQFPNYSSELNVNALELDDSALYLCASSFLQGSQNEQYFGPGTRLTVT.

This chain connects TRBV10-3 to TRBJ2-7, with D unclear. Germline V lookup: CDR1 ENHRY, CDR2 SYGVKD. CDR3 length: 12 residues. Between the trimmed V and J ends, which lost 11 bases and 6 bases, there was a span of 17 bases. CDR3: CASRSAQGEQYF. The CDR3, as DNA: TGTGCCTCCAGGTCCGCACAAGGCGAGCAGTACTTC.

With respect to this clone: Germline and junction disagree at one end, which may indicate a read error. The chain joins TRBV20-1 to TRBJ2-7, with TRBD1 identical over 7 bases. The CDR3 contains 10 residues. CDR1 is DFQATT and CDR2 is SNEGSKA in the germline V gene (reference sequence). Here the CDR3 reads CSALNPDRNF. The CDR3 DNA reads as TGCAGTGCCCTGAATCCGGACAGGAACTTC.

The chain employs TRBV5-1 and TRBJ2-1, with 14 nucleotides matching TRBD2. V was clipped by 3 bases and J by 4 bases; unmatched bases: 3. Germline assignment: CDR1 SGHRS and CDR2 YFSETQ. The CDR3 length is 16 residues. CDR3 protein: CASSSGTSGSYNEQFF. The CDR3, as DNA: TGCGCCAGCAGCTCAGGGACTAGCGGGAGTTACAATGAGCAGTTCTTC.

The genes are TRBV28 and TRBJ1-5; the D gene is possibly TRBD1 (5 bases). The germline gives CDR1 MDHEN, CDR2 SYDVKM. Deletions cut 5 bases from V and 2 bases from J, with 16 bases between. The CDR3 is 16 residues long. Written as DNA, the CDR3 is TGTGCCAGCAGTCAAGAGCCAGGGTGGGGCAATCAGCCCCAGCATTTT. Protein sequence: CASSQEPGWGNQPQHF. The whole variable domain, remainder taken from reference TRBV28 and TRBJ1-5, is DVKVTQSSRYLVKRTGEKVFLECVQDMDHENMFWYRQDPGLGLRLIYFSYDVKMKEKGDIPEGYSVSREKKERFSLILESASTNQTSMYLCASSQEPGWGNQPQHFGDGTRLSIL.

The rearrangement links TRBV19 to TRBJ1-4, with 10 bases aligning to TRBD1. This CDR3 spans 16 amino acids. Germline CDR1 is LNHDA and CDR2 is SQIVND (reference sequence). J lost 7 bases, V lost 5 bases, and 10 bases had no gene match. The CDR3 DNA follows: TGTGCCAGTAGTCGCGGTGGGACAGGGGAAGGTGAAAAACTGTTTTTT. Translated: CASSRGGTGEGEKLFF.

The chain has TRBV27 and TRBJ1-2; 10 bases are a match to TRBD1. This CDR3 contains 15 residues. CDR1 is MNHEY and CDR2 is SMNVEV in the germline V gene (reference sequence). Losses at the gene ends were 5 bases for V and 10 bases for J; bases not matched to a gene: 13. The CDR3: CASSHLRDRGSDYTF. The CDR3 region has the DNA TGTGCCAGCAGTCACCTCCGGGACAGGGGCAGTGACTACACCTTC.

J is TRBJ2-3 and V is TRBV7-2, with 11 bases matching TRBD1. The CDR3 runs to 16 residues. CDR1 is SGHTA, CDR2 FQGNSA, per germline. J gave up 6 bases and V 2 bases, and 7 bases lay outside the gene matches. This CDR3 is CASSLTGQGAMDTQYF. Written as DNA, the CDR3 is TGTGCCAGCAGCTTAACAGGACAGGGGGCAATGGATACGCAGTATTTT.

This clone has only a few counts. This chain joins TRBV9 and TRBJ1-1; D perhaps matches TRBD1 (6 bases). Germline CDR1 and CDR2: SGDLS and YYNGEE. This CDR3 spans 14 amino acids. The V end lost 3 bases, the J end lost 1 base, and 10 bases lay between the germline ends. The CDR3 loop is CASSDGQTNTEAFF. As DNA, the CDR3 is TGTGCCAGCAGCGACGGACAGACGAACACTGAAGCTTTCTTT.

The chain couples TRBV27 to TRBJ2-7; TRBD2 might be the D (5 bases). Germline assignment: CDR1 MNHEY and CDR2 SMNVEV (reference sequence). CDR3 length: 13 residues. With 6 bases removed from V and 2 bases from J, the gap between germline ends came to 11 bases. CDR3 loop: CASSGNRAYEQYF. For the CDR3, the DNA is TGTGCCAGCAGCGGGAATAGGGCCTACGAGCAGTACTTC.

This clone was recorded only once. This chain joins TRBV5-6 and TRBJ1-1; D is unresolved. The CDR3 runs to 12 residues. The ends were cut back, 4 bases at V and 4 bases at J, with 8 bases in the middle. Germline loops: CDR1 SGHDT, CDR2 YYEEEE. The CDR3 nucleotides are TGTGCCAGCAGCCGGTCCTCCACTGAAGCTTTCTTT. It translates to CASSRSSTEAFF.

The V call is TRBV7-2, the J call TRBJ1-2; the D is unclear. Trimming shortened V by 7 bases and J by 0 bases, and 15 bases separated the two germline ends. Germline CDR1 SGHTA, CDR2 FQGNSA. The CDR3 extends over 15 amino acids. The CDR3 loop is CASTRFRDSNYGYTF. CDR3 DNA sequence: TGTGCCAGCACCCGATTCAGAGACTCTAACTATGGCTACACCTTC.

This clone was found a few times. V gene TRBV7-9 combines with J gene TRBJ2-1, with a tentative D call TRBD2 (7 bases). This CDR3 has 15 residues. Looked up from germline, CDR1 is SEHNR and CDR2 is FQNEAQ (reference sequence). Trimming removed 5 bases at V and 4 bases at J, with 15 bases between. The CDR3 here is CASSGEGGPYNEQFF. The CDR3 DNA follows: TGTGCCAGCAGCGGCGAGGGGGGGCCATACAATGAGCAGTTCTTC.

This clone has just one count. The chain carries TRBV4-3 and TRBJ2-5, with D perhaps matching TRBD2 (6 bases). V dropped 4 bases and J dropped 5 bases, with 14 bases sitting between them. Germline V gene data show CDR1 as LGHNA and CDR2 as YSLEER. The length of the CDR3 is 14 residues. The CDR3 sequence: CASSRGDLGETQYF. The CDR3 bases are TGCGCCAGCAGCCGGGGGGATTTGGGGGAGACCCAGTACTTC.

This clone turned up a few times. The chain is built from TRBV5-5 and TRBJ1-1; 9 nucleotides align to TRBD1. The CDR3 sequence is 13 residues long. Unmatched junction bases numbered 4, after V lost 4 bases and J lost 6 bases. Looked up from germline, CDR1 is SGHKS and CDR2 is YYEKEE (reference sequence). CDR3 region: CASSQQGASEAFF. CDR3 DNA sequence: TGTGCCAGCAGCCAACAGGGGGCTTCTGAAGCTTTCTTT. Using reference TRBV5-5 and TRBJ1-1 for the parts outside the CDR3, the full variable domain is DAGVTQSPTHLIKTRGQQVTLRCSPISGHKSVSWYQQVLGQGPQFIFQYYEKEERGRGNFPDRFSARQFPNYSSELNVNALLLGDSALYLCASSQQGASEAFFGQGTRLTVV.

Only a few counts were recorded for this clone. This chain joins TRBV15 and TRBJ1-3; a possible D gene is TRBD1 (6 bases). Trimming left V 0 bases short and J 4 bases short, with 13 bases between. The V gene's germline CDR1 is LNHNV and CDR2 YYDKDF (reference sequence). This CDR3 region has 16 residues. CDR3 nucleotide sequence: TGTGCCACCAGCAGAGATACGGGACACTCGGGAAACACCATATATTTT. The encoded protein is CATSRDTGHSGNTIYF.

With respect to this clone: The same CDR3 is also encoded by other DNA sequences in this sample. This chain uses TRBV28 with TRBJ2-2; TRBD1 matches at 8 bases. V was clipped by 4 bases and J by 4 bases; unmatched bases: 5. The V gene's germline CDR1 is MDHEN and CDR2 SYDVKM. CDR3 length: 15 residues. This CDR3 reads CASSSGGGATGELFF. In DNA, the CDR3 is TGTGCCAGCAGTTCAGGGGGCGGAGCCACCGGGGAGCTGTTTTTT.

V is TRBV7-2 and J is TRBJ2-7; 8 positions agree with TRBD1. V dropped 4 bases and J dropped 3; count of bases not matched to a gene: 20. The CDR3 extends over 19 amino acids. Germline assignment: CDR1 SGHTA and CDR2 FQGNSA. CDR3 loop: CASSSEPPGRGRFNYEQYF. CDR3 DNA sequence: TGTGCCAGCAGCTCCGAACCCCCGGGCAGGGGGCGCTTCAACTACGAGCAGTACTTC. The full variable domain, in which reference TRBV7-2 and TRBJ2-7 provide the parts outside the CDR3, is GAGVSQSPSNKVTEKGKDVELRCDPISGHTALYWYRQSLGQGLEFLIYFQGNSAPDKSGLPSDRFSAERTGGSVSTLTIQRTQQEDSAVYLCASSSEPPGRGRFNYEQYFGPGTRLTVT.

The CDR3 DNA reads TGCGCCAGCAGCTTGGTCGGGGGAAGCTCTGGGGCCAACGTCCTGACTTTC. Translation: CASSLVGGSSGANVLTF. The V and J genes are TRBV5-1 and TRBJ2-6; possibly TRBD2 for D (6 bases). The germline V gene has CDR1 SGHRS and CDR2 YFSETQ. This CDR3 has 17 amino acids. Trimming removed 0 bases from V and 0 bases from J, with 10 bases in between.

This clone showed up just once. The gene calls are TRBV4-3 and TRBJ2-3; D possibly corresponds to TRBD1 (6 bases). The CDR3 totals 14 residues. Trimming cost V 0 bases and J 6 bases, with 10 bases left between them. Germline V gives CDR1 LGHNA, CDR2 YSLEER. Here the CDR3 reads CASSQETGSDTQYF. CDR3 nucleotide sequence: TGCGCCAGCAGCCAAGAAACAGGGTCGGATACGCAGTATTTT.

V usage is TRBV19 and J usage is TRBJ1-1; D is ambiguous. V shed 3 bases and J shed 5 bases, with 10 bases lying between them. Germline V gene data show CDR1 as LNHDA and CDR2 as SQIVND (reference sequence). CDR3 size: 13 residues. CDR3 in DNA: TGTGCCAGTAGTATTATGGAGGAAACTGAAGCTTTCTTT. Its translation: CASSIMEETEAFF.

The rearrangement links TRBV9 to TRBJ2-1, with D perhaps matching TRBD2 (6 bases). The V gene's germline CDR1 is SGDLS and CDR2 YYNGEE. The CDR3 extends over 13 amino acids. V shed 0 bases and J shed 10 bases, with 11 bases lying between them. The CDR3 region is CASSVGLEGEQFF. In DNA form, the CDR3 reads TGTGCCAGCAGCGTAGGACTAGAGGGCGAGCAGTTCTTC. Full variable domain (missing parts from reference TRBV9 and TRBJ2-1): DSGVTQTPKHLITATGQRVTLRCSPRSGDLSVYWYQQSLDQGLQFLIQYYNGEERAKGNILERFSAQQFPDLHSELNLSSLELGDSALYFCASSVGLEGEQFFGPGTRLTVL.

V and J are TRBV27 and TRBJ2-2, with 9 positions matching TRBD2. Trimming took 2 bases from V and 6 from J; bases not matched to a gene: 7. Looked up from germline, CDR1 is MNHEY and CDR2 is SMNVEV (reference sequence). This CDR3 spans 16 amino acids. For the CDR3, the DNA is TGTGCCAGCAGTTTAGGCCTACTAGCGGGCCCCGGGGAGCTGTTTTTT. Amino acid sequence: CASSLGLLAGPGELFF.

This clone was detected a few times. The chain employs TRBV7-9 and TRBJ1-5, with D possibly being TRBD1 (6 bases). Trimming stripped 6 bases from V and 3 bases from J, with 12 bases between. The CDR3 length is 14 residues. Germline CDR1 and CDR2: SEHNR and FQNEAQ (reference sequence). CDR3 loop: CASRDAGDNQPQHF. CDR3 nucleotide sequence: TGTGCCAGCAGGGATGCAGGGGACAATCAGCCCCAGCATTTT.

J is TRBJ1-5 and V is TRBV4-3; possible D gene TRBD1, 6 bases. Trimming shortened V by 0 bases and J by 5 bases, and 11 bases separated the two germline ends. Germline CDR1 is LGHNA and CDR2 is YSLEER. The CDR3 is 15 amino acids. CDR3 DNA sequence: TGCGCCAGCAGCCAAGATTCGGACAGCGATCAGCCCCAGCATTTT. This encodes CASSQDSDSDQPQHF.

The rearrangement links TRBV4-3 to TRBJ1-6; unclear D gene. The CDR3 is 13 amino acids. V lost 0 bases and J 8 bases, leaving 5 bases between the germline ends. Germline V lookup: CDR1 LGHNA, CDR2 YSLEER. CDR3 bases: TGCGCCAGCAGCCAAGAGAGAGATTCACCCCTCCACTTT. The encoded protein is CASSQERDSPLHF.

This clone turned up a few times. V is TRBV7-2 and J is TRBJ1-4; D might be TRBD1 (5 bases). CDR1 is SGHTA, CDR2 FQGNSA, per germline. This CDR3 has 16 amino acids. V was shortened by 3 bases and J by 0 bases, with 11 bases between the two germline ends. DNA for the CDR3: TGTGCCAGCAGCTTGGGACTAGCGGCAACTAATGAAAAACTGTTTTTT. Its protein is CASSLGLAATNEKLFF.